These T cell receptor beta chains were read from a single sample in a study of T cell responses to AZD1222 COVID-19 vaccine. The protocol was immunoSEQ multiplex PCR, while the TCRdb copy is restricted to in-frame clones and leaves out a portion. Of around 120,000 clones in the sample, approximately 83% were seen once. The material was peripheral blood, obtained on day 0 of MenACWY control vaccination. The receptors stem from an adult in good health. The CDR3 runs from the conserved cysteine through the conserved F or W. The D gene is left open where the match is weak. The size entry is marked missing in some rows and otherwise reads once, few, many or a size class.

d_call	clone_size	v_call	j_call	cdr3_aa	cdr3_nt
-	few	TRBV28	TRBJ1-2	CASSLVRDGYTF	TGTGCCAGCAGTTTAGTCAGGGATGGCTACACCTTC
TRBD2	-	TRBV5-6	TRBJ2-2	CASSLVLAGGTGELFF	TGTGCCAGCAGCTTGGTACTAGCGGGGGGCACCGGGGAGCTGTTTTTT
-	-	TRBV7-9	TRBJ2-3	CASTPVGGLSTDTQYF	TGTGCCAGCACCCCCGTCGGGGGCCTAAGCACAGATACGCAGTATTTT
-	-	TRBV2	TRBJ2-3	CASSFGQTDTQYF	TGTGCCAGCAGTTTCGGACAGACAGATACGCAGTATTTT
TRBD1	-	TRBV3-1/TRBV3-2	TRBJ1-3	CASTLGQGKGAIYF	TGTGCCAGCACCCTGGGACAGGGGAAGGGGGCCATATATTTT
-	-	TRBV6-5	TRBJ1-1	CASSLWVTEAFF	TGTGCCAGCAGCCTCTGGGTCACTGAAGCTTTCTTT
-	-	TRBV29-1	TRBJ2-6	CSVGQGSGANVLTF	TGCAGCGTTGGTCAGGGGTCTGGGGCCAACGTCCTGACTTTC
-	-	TRBV5-8	TRBJ1-4	CASSLGLSGRLATNEKLFF	TGTGCCAGCAGCTTGGGGTTGTCAGGACGGCTTGCAACTAATGAAAAACTGTTTTTT
-	-	TRBV19	TRBJ1-1	CASSFKAGNTEAFF	TGTGCCAGTAGTTTTAAAGCAGGGAACACTGAAGCTTTCTTT
-	-	TRBV5-1	TRBJ2-7	CASREIGVYEQYF	TGCGCCAGCAGAGAAATTGGGGTCTACGAGCAGTACTTC
-	-	TRBV28	TRBJ2-1	CASRGHNEQFF	TGTGCCAGCAGAGGACATAATGAGCAGTTCTTC
-	-	TRBV7-8	TRBJ2-2	CASTPEGMNTGELFF	TGTGCCTCCACCCCGGAGGGGATGAACACCGGGGAGCTGTTTTTT
TRBD1	-	TRBV19	TRBJ1-2	CASSSQGAYGYTF	TGTGCCAGTAGTAGCCAGGGGGCCTATGGCTACACCTTC
TRBD1	-	TRBV5-1	TRBJ2-1	CASSVGTAGSYNEQFF	TGCGCCAGCAGCGTAGGGACAGCCGGCTCCTACAATGAGCAGTTCTTC
TRBD1	-	TRBV7-9	TRBJ2-5	CASSPRTGRQETQYF	TGTGCCAGCAGCCCTAGGACAGGGCGACAAGAGACCCAGTACTTC
-	-	TRBV11-2	TRBJ2-1	CASSKEWPNEQFF	TGTGCCAGCTCAAAGGAGTGGCCCAATGAGCAGTTCTTC
-	-	TRBV5-4	TRBJ2-5	CASRAPGRGKETQYF	TGTGCCAGCAGAGCTCCGGGCCGGGGGAAGGAGACCCAGTACTTC
TRBD1	-	TRBV4-2	TRBJ1-5	CASSLGGAGGQPQHF	TGTGCCAGCAGCCTGGGTGGGGCAGGGGGCCAGCCCCAGCATTTT
TRBD1	-	TRBV29-1	TRBJ1-2	CSGTGGDHGYTF	TGCAGCGGGACAGGGGGAGATCATGGCTACACCTTC
-	-	TRBV21-1	TRBJ2-7	CASSKDVGGPEMDEQYF	TGTGCCAGCAGCAAAGACGTTGGGGGGCCGGAGATGGACGAGCAGTACTTC
-	-	TRBV7-2	TRBJ1-1	CASSLEGGTEAFF	TGTGCCAGCAGCTTAGAGGGTGGGACTGAAGCTTTCTTT
TRBD1	-	TRBV5-1	TRBJ2-7	CASSLVQGDAVYEQYF	TGCGCCAGCAGCTTAGTACAGGGGGACGCGGTCTACGAGCAGTACTTC
-	-	TRBV6-5	TRBJ1-2	CASSYFPRANYGYTF	TGTGCCAGCAGTTACTTCCCCCGAGCTAACTATGGCTACACCTTC
TRBD1	-	TRBV6-1	TRBJ2-3	CASSEVAGQGQGIRDTQYF	TGTGCCAGCAGTGAAGTAGCGGGTCAAGGACAGGGGATCCGAGATACGCAGTATTTT
-	-	TRBV5-1	TRBJ2-1	CASSLDRSGNSYNEQFF	TGCGCCAGCAGCTTAGACAGGAGCGGGAACTCCTACAATGAGCAGTTCTTC
TRBD2	-	TRBV4-3	TRBJ2-5	CASSQKGRGGRETQYF	TGCGCCAGCAGCCAAAAGGGCCGGGGGGGCAGGGAGACCCAGTACTTC
-	-	TRBV7-2	TRBJ2-5	CASSPEALLGETQYF	TGTGCCAGCAGCCCCGAGGCCCTTCTCGGGGAGACCCAGTACTTC
-	-	TRBV12-1	TRBJ2-6	CASSLTGGGSGANVLTF	TGTGCCAGCAGCTTGACAGGGGGCGGCTCTGGGGCCAACGTCCTGACTTTC
TRBD1	-	TRBV5-6	TRBJ2-7	CASSPGTGLYEQYF	TGTGCCAGCAGCCCCGGGACAGGTCTCTACGAGCAGTACTTC